This TCR beta chain was documented in a study of regulatory T cells in long-lasting Graves disease. Points from the study as a whole: Lower TCR diversity was seen in persistent Graves' patients than in newly diagnosed ones.

About this clonotype: Antigen: not known.

Trimming removed 0 bases at V and 7 bases at J, with 20 bases between. This CDR3 region has 16 residues. Germline V CDR1 and CDR2: SGHNT, YYREEE (reference sequence). Arm-PCR with iRepertoire HTBI primers amplified the CDR3 regions for these TCR beta libraries. TCRdb fed the multiplex PCR reads into MiXCR, producing one record per CDR3 protein. Found here are some 250,000 distinct CDR3 sequences, more than 15% of them singletons; the top ten hold approximately 15%. Time point: newly diagnosed GD, antithyroid drugs for less than 3 months. PBMCs provided the RNA from which the TCR library was made. These same data were also listed under a study on T cells in Graves' hyperthyroidism and ophthalmopathy. That source adds: Together with thyroid ultrasound, orbital computed tomography, serum thyroxine and TRAb, clinical symptoms were used for diagnoses.

Sequenced material: peripheral blood mononuclear cells (PBMCs), taken at new diagnosis, from a patient treated with antithyroid drugs. The clonotype was recovered from a woman in her 30s with Graves disease. The V gene is TRBV5-4, the J gene TRBJ2-7; D is possibly TRBD2 (6 bases). The CDR3 region is CASSLAGGAPLEEQYF. The CDR3 DNA sequence: TGTGCCAGCAGCTTGGCTGGCGGGGCCCCTCTTGAGGAGCAGTACTTC. Drawing the rest from reference TRBV5-4 and TRBJ2-7, the complete variable domain is ETGVTQSPTHLIKTRGQQVTLRCSSQSGHNTVSWYQQALGQGPQFIFQYYREEENGRGNFPPRFSGLQFPNYSSELNVNALELDDSALYLCASSLAGGAPLEEQYFGPGTRLTVT.